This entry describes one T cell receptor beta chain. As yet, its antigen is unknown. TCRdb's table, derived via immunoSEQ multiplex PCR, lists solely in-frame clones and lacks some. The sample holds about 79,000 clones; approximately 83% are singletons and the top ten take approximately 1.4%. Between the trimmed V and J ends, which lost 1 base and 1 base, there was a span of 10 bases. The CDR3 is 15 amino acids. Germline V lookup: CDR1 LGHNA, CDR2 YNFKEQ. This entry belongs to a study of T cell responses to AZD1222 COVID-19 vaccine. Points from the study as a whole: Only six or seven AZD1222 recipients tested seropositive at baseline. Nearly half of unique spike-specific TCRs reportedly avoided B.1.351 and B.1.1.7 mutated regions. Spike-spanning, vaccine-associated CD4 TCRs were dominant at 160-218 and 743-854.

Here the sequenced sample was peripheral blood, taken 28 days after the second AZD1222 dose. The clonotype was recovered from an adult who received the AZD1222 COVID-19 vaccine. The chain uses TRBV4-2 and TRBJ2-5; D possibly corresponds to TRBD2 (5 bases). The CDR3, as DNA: TGTGCCAGCAGCCAAGGATACCGGGGCCAAGAGACCCAGTACTTC. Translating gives CASSQGYRGQETQYF.